Below are 24 T cell receptor beta chains sequenced from a single sample in a study of cytomegalovirus exposure and HLA in healthy donors. The PCR ran on 60 Vbeta and 13 Jbeta primers. TCRdb's table, derived via immunoSEQ multiplex PCR, lists solely in-frame clones and lacks some. This sample has 150,000 to 180,000 clones; roughly three quarters occur once, and the top ten carry about 8.3%. Specimen: PBMCs. These receptors came from a man aged 30 to 45 in good health and CMV-seropositive.

The chain uses TRBV11-2 and TRBJ1-5; D may be TRBD1 (5 bases). The CDR3 covers 13 residues. Trimming stripped 5 bases from V and 6 bases from J, with 11 bases between. CDR1 is SGHAT, CDR2 FQNNGV, per germline. CDR3 bases: TGTGCCAGCAGCCCAGGGCCATCTCAGCCCCAGCATTTT. It codes for CASSPGPSQPQHF.

The count of this clone is one. The chain combines TRBV4-2 with TRBJ1-1; TRBD1 matches 7 bases. This CDR3 has 16 amino acids. Trimming took 0 bases from V and 1 from J; bases not matched to a gene: 5. Germline loops: CDR1 LGHNA, CDR2 YNFKEQ. CDR3 in amino acids: CASSQDRGQPNTEAFF. The CDR3 bases are TGTGCCAGCAGCCAAGATCGGGGACAGCCGAACACTGAAGCTTTCTTT.

This clone was detected a few times. The genes are TRBV4-1 and TRBJ2-7; D not certain. Germline CDR1 reads MGHRA; CDR2 reads YSYEKL. CDR3 size: 14 residues. V was cut by 4 bases and J by 1 base, with 11 bases left in between. CDR3 loop: CASSLDAGSYEQYF. The CDR3 DNA is TGCGCCAGCAGCCTAGACGCCGGGTCCTACGAGCAGTACTTC.

This clone was counted once. This rearrangement joins TRBV27 to TRBJ1-2, with TRBD1 matching over 8 bases. The CDR3 covers 13 residues. The J segment lost 8 bases and the V segment lost 4 bases, leaving 6 bases of the junction unmatched. In germline, CDR1 is MNHEY, CDR2 SMNVEV (reference sequence). The CDR3 region is CASSSGQGRGYTF. As DNA, the CDR3 is TGTGCCAGCAGTTCCGGACAGGGTCGCGGCTACACCTTC.

The chain joins TRBV11-2 to TRBJ1-6; 7 nucleotides agree with TRBD1. The CDR3 length is 18 residues. V was clipped by 5 bases and J by 6 bases; unmatched bases: 16. The germline V gene has CDR1 SGHAT and CDR2 FQNNGV. Here the CDR3 reads CASSPTVVPGQFNSPLHF. The CDR3 region has the DNA TGTGCCAGCAGCCCCACGGTGGTGCCGGGACAGTTTAATTCACCCCTCCACTTT.

V and J are TRBV27 and TRBJ1-2; 11 positions match TRBD1. J lost 5 bases, V lost 5 bases, and 7 bases had no gene match. The CDR3 length is 15 residues. Germline lookup yields CDR1 MNHEY and CDR2 SMNVEV (reference sequence). The CDR3 loop is CASSPRTGGIYGYTF. CDR3 nucleotides: TGTGCCAGCAGTCCCCGGACAGGGGGCATTTATGGCTACACCTTC.

The chain is built from TRBV9 and TRBJ1-4, with 8 bases fitting TRBD1. This CDR3 contains 14 residues. Trimming at V came to 4 bases and at J to 5 bases, leaving 4 bases not matched to a gene. CDR1 SGDLS and CDR2 YYNGEE come from the germline V gene. The CDR3 region has the DNA TGTGCCAGCAGCCCGTACAGGGGGAATGAAAAACTGTTTTTT. It encodes CASSPYRGNEKLFF.

The chain carries TRBV7-3 and TRBJ2-1; 11 bases fit TRBD2. The CDR3 length is 14 residues. Germline CDR1 reads SGHTA; CDR2 reads FQGTGA. V lost 5 bases to trimming and J lost 6 bases; unmatched junction nucleotides: 3. The CDR3 loop reads CASSVLAGGNEQFF. The CDR3 DNA is TGTGCCAGCAGCGTTCTAGCGGGGGGCAATGAGCAGTTCTTC. Full variable domain (outside the CDR3, taken from reference TRBV7-3 and TRBJ2-1): GAGVSQTPSNKVTEKGKYVELRCDPISGHTALYWYRQSLGQGPEFLIYFQGTGAADDSGLPNDRFFAVRPEGSVSTLKIQRTERGDSAVYLCASSVLAGGNEQFFGPGTRLTVL.

The rearrangement joins TRBV11-2 to TRBJ1-6; D unclear. The CDR3 covers 12 residues. Germline-derived CDR1 and CDR2 are SGHAT and FQNNGV. V was shortened by 5 bases and J by 8 bases, with 7 bases between the two germline ends. The CDR3 region is CASSPPDSPLHF. The CDR3 DNA follows: TGTGCCAGCAGCCCCCCGGATTCACCCCTCCACTTT.

The chain combines TRBV7-8 with TRBJ2-3; 12 bases are a match to TRBD2. The V segment lost 4 bases and the J segment 2 bases; nucleotides outside the gene matches: 4. There are 16 residues in the CDR3. Germline assignment: CDR1 SGHVS and CDR2 FQNEAQ. CDR3 region: CASSSGLAGFTDTQYF. CDR3 bases: TGTGCCAGCAGCTCGGGACTAGCGGGTTTCACAGATACGCAGTATTTT.

The rearrangement joins TRBV21-1 to TRBJ1-2; TRBD1 is taken as the D call from the table, unchecked against the DNA. TRBV21-1 is noted as a pseudogene. There are 17 residues in the CDR3. Here the CDR3 reads CASMPLTRDRGNEGYTF. DNA of the CDR3: TGTGCCAGCATGCCCTTGACACGGGACAGGGGAAATGAAGGCTACACCTTC.

CDR3 nucleotides: TGTGCCAGCAGCACCGGACAGGCGGGCTATAGCAATCAGCCCCAGCATTTT. Amino acid sequence: CASSTGQAGYSNQPQHF. The V gene is TRBV28, the J gene TRBJ1-5; 7 positions agree with TRBD1. Germline CDR1 MDHEN, CDR2 SYDVKM. The CDR3 spans 17 residues. V was clipped by 6 bases and J by 0 bases; unmatched bases: 11. Full variable domain (remainder filled in from reference TRBV28 and TRBJ1-5): DVKVTQSSRYLVKRTGEKVFLECVQDMDHENMFWYRQDPGLGLRLIYFSYDVKMKEKGDIPEGYSVSREKKERFSLILESASTNQTSMYLCASSTGQAGYSNQPQHFGDGTRLSIL.

The chain has TRBV15 and TRBJ2-7, with a tentative D call TRBD1 (6 bases). The CDR3 contains 16 residues. Deletions cut 2 bases from V and 3 bases from J, with 17 bases between. Germline CDR1 is LNHNV and CDR2 is YYDKDF (reference sequence). This CDR3 reads CATSRFTGTTYYEQYF. CDR3 bases: TGTGCCACCAGCAGATTCACCGGGACAACTTACTACGAGCAGTACTTC.

This clone was observed a handful of times. In DNA, the CDR3 is TGCGCCAGCAGCCAAGGTGTCGGGGCACTAGCGAACACTGAAGCTTTCTTT. Its protein product is CASSQGVGALANTEAFF. This chain joins TRBV4-1 and TRBJ1-1, with D maybe TRBD1 (5 bases). Trimming pared 1 base from V and 1 base from J, leaving 16 bases between. The CDR3 is made up of 17 amino acids. Germline V gives CDR1 MGHRA, CDR2 YSYEKL.

The chain uses TRBV5-1 and TRBJ1-2; D unresolved. The length of the CDR3 is 13 residues. Trimming pared 5 bases from V and 4 bases from J, leaving 12 bases between. Germline V gene lookup returns CDR1 SGHRS and CDR2 YFSETQ. CDR3 nucleotide sequence: TGCGCCAGCAGTCTCGGACTGCTCTATGGCTACACCTTC. Protein product: CASSLGLLYGYTF.

J is TRBJ2-1 and V is TRBV28, with D unclear. In germline, CDR1 is MDHEN, CDR2 SYDVKM. With 5 bases removed from V and 0 bases from J, the gap between germline ends came to 11 bases. The CDR3 is made up of 15 amino acids. Written as DNA, the CDR3 is TGTGCCAGCAGTCTTGCGGAGAGCTCCTACAATGAGCAGTTCTTC. Its protein product is CASSLAESSYNEQFF. Full variable domain (remainder filled in from reference TRBV28 and TRBJ2-1): DVKVTQSSRYLVKRTGEKVFLECVQDMDHENMFWYRQDPGLGLRLIYFSYDVKMKEKGDIPEGYSVSREKKERFSLILESASTNQTSMYLCASSLAESSYNEQFFGPGTRLTVL.

The gene calls are TRBV5-4 and TRBJ1-6; tentatively, D is TRBD1 (6 bases). Per the germline V gene, CDR1 is SGHNT and CDR2 is YYREEE (reference sequence). CDR3 length equals 14 residues. V lost 7 bases to trimming and J lost 2 bases, with 10 bases between them. Here the CDR3 reads CASGRDTYNSPLHF. The CDR3 bases are TGTGCCAGCGGCCGGGACACCTATAATTCACCCCTCCACTTT.

This clone has a single count. The V and J genes are TRBV6-5 and TRBJ2-2; D unclear. The CDR3 contains 12 residues. Germline assignment: CDR1 MNHEY and CDR2 SVGAGI. The V end lost 5 bases, the J end lost 3 bases, and 4 bases lay between the germline ends. The CDR3 DNA reads as TGTGCCAGCAGTCTATACACCGGGGAGCTGTTTTTT. This encodes CASSLYTGELFF.

This clone turned up a few times. V and J are TRBV4-1 and TRBJ2-7, with 10 bases lining up with TRBD1. V shed 7 bases and J 2 bases; nucleotides not matched to a gene: 8. The CDR3 is 15 residues long. CDR1 and CDR2 (germline): MGHRA, YSYEKL. This CDR3 is CASKLGDRGPYEQYF. Here the CDR3 DNA reads TGCGCCAGCAAGTTGGGGGACAGGGGTCCCTACGAGCAGTACTTC.

The rearrangement joins TRBV9 to TRBJ1-1; the D gene is possibly TRBD1 (5 bases). Trimming left V 4 bases short and J 1 base short, with 8 bases between. This CDR3 region has 13 residues. Germline V gives CDR1 SGDLS, CDR2 YYNGEE. This chain's CDR3 is CASSRGGNTEAFF. Here the CDR3 DNA reads TGTGCCAGCAGCAGGGGCGGGAACACTGAAGCTTTCTTT.

The V and J genes are TRBV7-3 and TRBJ2-2, with D tentatively TRBD1 (6 bases). The V gene lost 4 bases and the J gene lost 5 bases, with 8 bases spanning the gap. The CDR3 is made up of 13 amino acids. Looked up from germline, CDR1 is SGHTA and CDR2 is FQGTGA. CDR3 sequence (DNA): TGTGCCAGCAGCTCAGGGGTAACCGGGGAGCTGTTTTTT. Its translation: CASSSGVTGELFF.

The table lists this clone with a count of one. The chain couples TRBV19 to TRBJ2-7; 14 nucleotides align to TRBD2. The CDR3 totals 19 residues. J gave up 3 bases and V 5 bases, and 15 bases lay outside the gene matches. Germline lookup yields CDR1 LNHDA and CDR2 SQIVND (reference sequence). In DNA form, the CDR3 reads TGTGCCAGTAGTTGCCCTCCGACTAGCGGGAGGGATGGCTTCTACGAGCAGTACTTC. It is translated as CASSCPPTSGRDGFYEQYF.

This clone was found a few times. The J gene is TRBJ2-2, the V gene TRBV5-4; possible D gene TRBD2, 6 bases. The CDR3 extends over 16 amino acids. Looked up from germline, CDR1 is SGHNT and CDR2 is YYREEE (reference sequence). Between the trimmed V and J ends, which lost 3 bases and 3 bases, there was a span of 15 bases. Here the CDR3 reads CASSSLLREDTGELFF. DNA of the CDR3: TGTGCCAGCAGCTCTTTACTTAGGGAGGACACCGGGGAGCTGTTTTTT.

The chain has TRBV29-1 and TRBJ1-2; D gene uncertain. This CDR3 is 13 amino acids long. Per germline, CDR1 SQVTM and CDR2 ANQGSEA. V dropped 4 bases and J dropped 2 bases, with 11 bases sitting between them. The CDR3 is CSVAEAANYGYTF. DNA of the CDR3: TGCAGCGTTGCGGAAGCGGCCAACTATGGCTACACCTTC.